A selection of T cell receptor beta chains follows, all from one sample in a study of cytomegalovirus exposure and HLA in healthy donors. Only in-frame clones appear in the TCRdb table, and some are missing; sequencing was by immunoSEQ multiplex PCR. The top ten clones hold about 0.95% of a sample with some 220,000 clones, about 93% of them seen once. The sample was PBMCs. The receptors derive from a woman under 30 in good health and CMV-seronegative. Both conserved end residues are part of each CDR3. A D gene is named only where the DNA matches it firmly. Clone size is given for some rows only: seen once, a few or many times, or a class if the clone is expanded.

CDR3 DNA: TGTGCCAGCAGCCCGCCGGACAGGGGGGTGCGCAATCAGCCCCAGCATTTT
CDR3 protein: CASSPPDRGVRNQPQHF
J gene: TRBJ1-5
V gene: TRBV21-1
D gene: -
clone size: -

CDR3 DNA: TGTGCCAGCAGCTTAGAGCCGTCTAACACTGAAGCTTTCTTT
CDR3 protein: CASSLEPSNTEAFF
J gene: TRBJ1-1
V gene: TRBV7-6
D gene: -
clone size: -

CDR3 DNA: TGTGCCAGCAGCTTGGCGGGAGGCAATGAGCAGTTCTTC
CDR3 protein: CASSLAGGNEQFF
J gene: TRBJ2-1
V gene: TRBV7-7
D gene: TRBD2
clone size: once

CDR3 DNA: TGTGCCAGCAGCCAAGAAGTCAGCGGGCCACAAGAGACCCAGTACTTC
CDR3 protein: CASSQEVSGPQETQYF
J gene: TRBJ2-5
V gene: TRBV14
D gene: -
clone size: -

CDR3 DNA: TGTGCCAGCAGTTCTGGACAGGGAGGCAAGCCCCAGCATTTT
CDR3 protein: CASSSGQGGKPQHF
J gene: TRBJ1-5
V gene: TRBV6-5
D gene: TRBD1
clone size: -

CDR3 DNA: TGCGCCAGCAGCCCGGAAGGACAGGGGGACATTCAGTACTTC
CDR3 protein: CASSPEGQGDIQYF
J gene: TRBJ2-4
V gene: TRBV5-1
D gene: TRBD1
clone size: once

CDR3 DNA: TGTGCCAGCAGCTCTTCCGGGACAGGGAATGAAAAACTGTTTTTT
CDR3 protein: CASSSSGTGNEKLFF
J gene: TRBJ1-4
V gene: TRBV7-9
D gene: TRBD1
clone size: -

CDR3 DNA: TGCGCCAGCAGTGCCACAGTGAAAACTGAAGCTTTCTTT
CDR3 protein: CASSATVKTEAFF
J gene: TRBJ1-1
V gene: TRBV10-1
D gene: -
clone size: -

CDR3 DNA: TGTGCTAGCAGCTCCCGACTAGCGGGCTACAATGAGCAGTTCTTC
CDR3 protein: CASSSRLAGYNEQFF
J gene: TRBJ2-1
V gene: TRBV7-7
D gene: TRBD2
clone size: -

CDR3 DNA: TGCGCCAGCAGTGGGACAGGCTACGAGCAGTACTTC
CDR3 protein: CASSGTGYEQYF
J gene: TRBJ2-7
V gene: TRBV10-1
D gene: TRBD1
clone size: -

CDR3 DNA: TGTGCCAGCAGTCCCACAGGGGGCCGGCCCTACGAGCAGTACTTC
CDR3 protein: CASSPTGGRPYEQYF
J gene: TRBJ2-7
V gene: TRBV27
D gene: TRBD1
clone size: -

CDR3 DNA: TGTGCCAGCAGCGGAGGCCCGGGACAGCGCACAGATACGCAGTATTTT
CDR3 protein: CASSGGPGQRTDTQYF
J gene: TRBJ2-3
V gene: TRBV9
D gene: TRBD1
clone size: -

CDR3 DNA: TGTGCCACCAGCAGAGAAGCTGCCCTCTCCCGAGCAAATGAGCAGTTCTTC
CDR3 protein: CATSREAALSRANEQFF
J gene: TRBJ2-1
V gene: TRBV15
D gene: -
clone size: once

CDR3 DNA: TGTGCCAGCAGTGACTCGTCGGGAGACCGCAATGAGCAGTTCTTC
CDR3 protein: CASSDSSGDRNEQFF
J gene: TRBJ2-1
V gene: TRBV6-4
D gene: -
clone size: -

CDR3 DNA: TGTGCCATCAGTAGGACAGGGAAAGAGGAGGGTGGCTACACCTTC
CDR3 protein: CAISRTGKEEGGYTF
J gene: TRBJ1-2
V gene: TRBV10-3
D gene: TRBD1
clone size: -

CDR3 DNA: TGCAGCGTTTCGAGGCGGGACAGGGGTCCTGAAGCTTTCTTT
CDR3 protein: CSVSRRDRGPEAFF
J gene: TRBJ1-1
V gene: TRBV29-1
D gene: TRBD1
clone size: -

CDR3 DNA: TGCGCCAGCAGCCAAGATATGGGGACAGCTTTACTTCGAGCTTTCTTT
CDR3 protein: CASSQDMGTALLRAFF
J gene: TRBJ1-1
V gene: TRBV4-1
D gene: TRBD1
clone size: -

CDR3 DNA: TGTGCAAGTCGCCCGACTAGCGGGAGGGCCGGCTACAATGAGCAGTTCTTC
CDR3 protein: CASRPTSGRAGYNEQFF
J gene: TRBJ2-1
V gene: TRBV12-2
D gene: -
clone size: -

CDR3 DNA: TGCAGCGTTGTCCCCGTGGCAGGGTGGAACGAGCAGTACTTC
CDR3 protein: CSVVPVAGWNEQYF
J gene: TRBJ2-7
V gene: TRBV29-1
D gene: -
clone size: -

CDR3 DNA: TGTGCCAGCAGCTTAACAGGGATGGCAGATACGCAGTATTTT
CDR3 protein: CASSLTGMADTQYF
J gene: TRBJ2-3
V gene: TRBV7-9
D gene: -
clone size: -

CDR3 DNA: TGTGCCAGCAGTGAACCTATTACTAGCGGGAATCACAATGAGCAGTTCTTC
CDR3 protein: CASSEPITSGNHNEQFF
J gene: TRBJ2-1
V gene: TRBV25-1
D gene: TRBD2
clone size: -

CDR3 DNA: TGTGCCAGCAGCGTTCTGTCCGGGGGGCGTAGAAATGAGCAGTTCTTC
CDR3 protein: CASSVLSGGRRNEQFF
J gene: TRBJ2-1
V gene: TRBV9
D gene: -
clone size: -

CDR3 DNA: TGCGCCAGCAGCTTGGACGGACAGGGAGGCGGCTATGGCTACACCTTC
CDR3 protein: CASSLDGQGGGYGYTF
J gene: TRBJ1-2
V gene: TRBV5-1
D gene: TRBD1
clone size: -

CDR3 DNA: TGTGCCAGCAGTTTCAGCGGACAGGGGAACTACGAGCAGTACTTC
CDR3 protein: CASSFSGQGNYEQYF
J gene: TRBJ2-7
V gene: TRBV28
D gene: TRBD1
clone size: -

CDR3 DNA: TGTGCCAGCAGTTTAGACTCTTACAATGAGCAGTTCTTC
CDR3 protein: CASSLDSYNEQFF
J gene: TRBJ2-1
V gene: TRBV27
D gene: -
clone size: -

CDR3 DNA: TGTGCCAGCAGCGGAGGTCCGGGCGAGCAGCCCCAGCATTTT
CDR3 protein: CASSGGPGEQPQHF
J gene: TRBJ1-5
V gene: TRBV6-5
D gene: -
clone size: -

CDR3 DNA: TGTGCTCGGTCCAGGAATTTCGATAGCAATCAGCCCCAGCATTTT
CDR3 protein: CARSRNFDSNQPQHF
J gene: TRBJ1-5
V gene: TRBV12-5
D gene: -
clone size: -

CDR3 DNA: TGTGCCAGCAGCGTTCAGGGGGTTTGGAACACTGAAGCTTTCTTT
CDR3 protein: CASSVQGVWNTEAFF
J gene: TRBJ1-1
V gene: TRBV9
D gene: TRBD1
clone size: -

CDR3 DNA: TGCAGTGGGAGCATAAGTTACGAGCAGTACTTC
CDR3 protein: CSGSISYEQYF
J gene: TRBJ2-7
V gene: TRBV20-1
D gene: -
clone size: few

CDR3 DNA: TGTGCCAGCAGCCCAGGCGTCAGTAGCAATCAGCCCCAGCATTTT
CDR3 protein: CASSPGVSSNQPQHF
J gene: TRBJ1-5
V gene: TRBV5-4
D gene: -
clone size: -

CDR3 DNA: TGTGCCAGCAGCTTTCGGGTCTACAATGAGCAGTTCTTC
CDR3 protein: CASSFRVYNEQFF
J gene: TRBJ2-1
V gene: TRBV11-3
D gene: -
clone size: -

CDR3 DNA: TGTGCCAGCTCACCTAGGGGCAAAACCTACGAGCAGTACTTC
CDR3 protein: CASSPRGKTYEQYF
J gene: TRBJ2-7
V gene: TRBV18
D gene: -
clone size: -

CDR3 DNA: TGTGCCAGCGGATCGAGACTCACAGGGAGCCAGCCCCAGCATTTT
CDR3 protein: CASGSRLTGSQPQHF
J gene: TRBJ1-5
V gene: TRBV28
D gene: -
clone size: -

CDR3 DNA: TGTGCCAGCAGCCCAGGGCGGGAGTTTGGCGAGCAGTACTTC
CDR3 protein: CASSPGREFGEQYF
J gene: TRBJ2-7
V gene: TRBV7-9
D gene: TRBD2
clone size: few

CDR3 DNA: TGTGCCAGCAGCACCAAACGGAGGCAAGAGACCCAGTACTTC
CDR3 protein: CASSTKRRQETQYF
J gene: TRBJ2-5
V gene: TRBV11-3
D gene: -
clone size: -

CDR3 DNA: TGTGCCAGCAGCTTGGAACTTTCCCGTCTCGGCAATGAGCAGTTCTTC
CDR3 protein: CASSLELSRLGNEQFF
J gene: TRBJ2-1
V gene: TRBV5-4
D gene: -
clone size: -

CDR3 DNA: TGCGCCAGCAGCTTGGAGACAGGGTTGAATCAGCCCCAGCATTTT
CDR3 protein: CASSLETGLNQPQHF
J gene: TRBJ1-5
V gene: TRBV5-1
D gene: TRBD1
clone size: -

CDR3 DNA: TGTGCCAGCAGCCCCGTACCGACTGGAACCAACACTGAAGCTTTCTTT
CDR3 protein: CASSPVPTGTNTEAFF
J gene: TRBJ1-1
V gene: TRBV9
D gene: -
clone size: once

CDR3 DNA: TGTGCCAGCTCCGTAGGAGCTAACTATGGCTACACCTTC
CDR3 protein: CASSVGANYGYTF
J gene: TRBJ1-2
V gene: TRBV7-3
D gene: -
clone size: -

CDR3 DNA: TGTGCCAGCCGACAGGTTAACTATGGCTACACCTTC
CDR3 protein: CASRQVNYGYTF
J gene: TRBJ1-2
V gene: TRBV6-1
D gene: -
clone size: -

CDR3 DNA: TGCGCCAGCAGTGAGGGGACAAGCTCCTACAATGAGCAGTTCTTC
CDR3 protein: CASSEGTSSYNEQFF
J gene: TRBJ2-1
V gene: TRBV10-2
D gene: -
clone size: -

CDR3 DNA: TGTGCCAGCAGTTATGAGCTCGGGACTCCGTTTCATTTC
CDR3 protein: CASSYELGTPFHF
J gene: TRBJ2-7
V gene: TRBV6-1
D gene: -
clone size: -

CDR3 DNA: TGTGCCAGTAGTACGACAGGGTCGGAGACCCAGTACTTC
CDR3 protein: CASSTTGSETQYF
J gene: TRBJ2-5
V gene: TRBV19
D gene: TRBD1
clone size: once

CDR3 DNA: TGTGCCAGCTATCCCTCCGGGACTAGCGGGGGAGGTACGCAGTATTTT
CDR3 protein: CASYPSGTSGGGTQYF
J gene: TRBJ2-3
V gene: TRBV7-8
D gene: TRBD2
clone size: -

CDR3 DNA: TGTGCCAGCAGCCAACCGGGACTAGCGTCCAATGAGCAGTTCTTC
CDR3 protein: CASSQPGLASNEQFF
J gene: TRBJ2-1
V gene: TRBV2
D gene: TRBD2
clone size: -

CDR3 DNA: TGCGCCAGCAGCTCCCCCGGACTAGCGGAGCAGTACTTC
CDR3 protein: CASSSPGLAEQYF
J gene: TRBJ2-7
V gene: TRBV5-1
D gene: TRBD2
clone size: -

CDR3 DNA: TGCGCCAGCAGCTTGGCCGAGACAACTAACTATGGCTACACCTTC
CDR3 protein: CASSLAETTNYGYTF
J gene: TRBJ1-2
V gene: TRBV5-1
D gene: -
clone size: -

CDR3 DNA: TGTGCCAGCAGCTTTATGGGAGGAGATGAAAAACTGTTTTTT
CDR3 protein: CASSFMGGDEKLFF
J gene: TRBJ1-4
V gene: TRBV5-4
D gene: -
clone size: -